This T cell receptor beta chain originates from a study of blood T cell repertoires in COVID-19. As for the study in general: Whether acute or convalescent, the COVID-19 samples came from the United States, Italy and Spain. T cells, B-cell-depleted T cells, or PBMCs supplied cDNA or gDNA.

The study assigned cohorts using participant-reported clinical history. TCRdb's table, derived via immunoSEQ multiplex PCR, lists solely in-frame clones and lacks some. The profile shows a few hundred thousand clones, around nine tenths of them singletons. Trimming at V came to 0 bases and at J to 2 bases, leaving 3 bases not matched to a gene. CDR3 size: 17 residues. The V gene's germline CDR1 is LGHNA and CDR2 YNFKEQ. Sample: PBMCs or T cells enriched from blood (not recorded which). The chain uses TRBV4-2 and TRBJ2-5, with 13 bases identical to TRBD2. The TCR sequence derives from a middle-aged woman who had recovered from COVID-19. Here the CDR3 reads CASSQDGTSGTQETQYF. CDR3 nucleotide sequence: TGTGCCAGCAGCCAAGATGGGACTAGCGGGACTCAAGAGACCCAGTACTTC.